The 31 T cell receptor beta chains given below trace back to one sample, sequenced in a study of CD8+ T cells in alopecia areata. Sequencing relied on a cDNA template that was reverse transcribed from extracted RNA. Profiling relied on immunoSEQ multiplex PCR, and the TCRdb table lists in-frame clones only, not all of them. The sample holds about 110,000 clones, roughly 55% seen once. The sequencing input was NKG2D-low CD8+ T cells sorted from blood. The receptors here all came from a human donor with alopecia areata.

In this sample, this clone is medium-sized. The chain combines TRBV11-2 with TRBJ2-1; D is unclear. V shed 1 base and J shed 4 bases, with 8 bases lying between them. The CDR3 totals 14 residues. In germline, CDR1 is SGHAT, CDR2 FQNNGV. For the CDR3, the DNA is TGTGCCAGCAGCTTAGGCTTACTTTACAATGAGCAGTTCTTC. It translates to CASSLGLLYNEQFF.

This CDR3 reads CASSATTGWDEKLFF. CDR3 nucleotides: TGTGCCAGCAGCGCTACGACAGGATGGGATGAAAAACTGTTTTTT. The chain carries TRBV9 and TRBJ1-4, with D possibly TRBD1 on 6 matching bases. This CDR3 has 15 residues. Looked up from germline, CDR1 is SGDLS and CDR2 is YYNGEE. Trimming removed 3 bases from V and 6 bases from J, with 15 bases in between.

CDR3 sequence (DNA): TGTGCCAGCAGCTTAGGAGCAGGGGGTGACGAGACCCAGTACTTC. This codes for CASSLGAGGDETQYF. The genes are TRBV7-8 and TRBJ2-5; 7 bases are shared with TRBD1. The V segment lost 1 base and the J segment 5 bases; nucleotides outside the gene matches: 7. The CDR3 runs to 15 residues. Germline-derived CDR1 and CDR2 are SGHVS and FQNEAQ. The entire variable domain, with the rest obtained from reference TRBV7-8 and TRBJ2-5, is as follows: GAGVSQSPRYKVAKRGQDVALRCDPISGHVSLFWYQQALGQGPEFLTYFQNEAQLDKSGLPSDRFFAERPEGSVSTLKIQRTQQEDSAVYLCASSLGAGGDETQYFGPGTRLLVL.

The chain combines TRBV28 with TRBJ2-7; D remains unclear. V lost 2 bases and J lost 0, with 8 bases in between. Germline CDR1 MDHEN, CDR2 SYDVKM. The CDR3 length is 14 residues. The CDR3 here is CASSLLLPSYEQYF. The CDR3 nucleotides read TGTGCCAGCAGTTTACTGTTACCCTCCTACGAGCAGTACTTC.

The V gene is TRBV13, the J gene TRBJ2-7; D gene unclear. Germline V lookup: CDR1 PRHDT, CDR2 FYEKMQ (reference sequence). This CDR3 has 13 amino acids. V was pared by 0 bases and J by 7 bases, with 10 bases between. The CDR3 sequence: CASSLGHLGEQYF. For the CDR3, the DNA is TGTGCCAGCAGCTTAGGTCATTTAGGGGAGCAGTACTTC.

This sequence joins TRBV7-3 and TRBJ2-1; 8 bases line up with TRBD2. J gave up 3 bases and V 2 bases, and 9 bases lay outside the gene matches. Germline CDR1 reads SGHTA; CDR2 reads FQGTGA. There are 17 residues in the CDR3. The CDR3 region is CASSLLQLAEIYNEQFF. CDR3 nucleotide sequence: TGTGCCAGCAGCTTACTTCAACTAGCGGAGATCTACAATGAGCAGTTCTTC.

This rearrangement joins TRBV2 to TRBJ2-7; D call uncertain. Between the trimmed V and J ends, which lost 3 bases and 6 bases, there was a span of 9 bases. CDR1 SNHLY and CDR2 FYNNEI come from the germline V gene. The CDR3 covers 12 residues. CDR3 sequence (DNA): TGTGCCAGCAGTGATCTTTACATCGAGCAGTACTTC. Translating it yields CASSDLYIEQYF.

V and J are TRBV4-2 and TRBJ2-5; 9 nucleotides agree with TRBD1. This CDR3 comprises 16 residues. Germline CDR1 is LGHNA and CDR2 is YNFKEQ. V lost 4 bases, J lost 5 bases, and 11 bases stayed unmatched. The CDR3 DNA sequence: TGTGCCAGCAGCCCAACCCCCGGGACAGGGTTGGAGACCCAGTACTTC. This gives the protein CASSPTPGTGLETQYF.

This chain links TRBV27 with TRBJ2-1, with D unresolved. The length of the CDR3 is 15 residues. Trimming took 2 bases from V and 4 from J, leaving 12 bases between them. Germline V gene data show CDR1 as MNHEY and CDR2 as SMNVEV (reference sequence). CDR3 in DNA: TGTGCCAGCAGTTTAATCCGTGAATCGTACAATGAGCAGTTCTTC. It is translated as CASSLIRESYNEQFF.

This clone was seen more than once but under ten times. V gene TRBV9 combines with J gene TRBJ2-7; 10 bases agree with TRBD2. Germline-derived CDR1 and CDR2 are SGDLS and YYNGEE. This CDR3 has 16 amino acids. V trimming: 4 bases; J trimming: 5 bases; junction bases outside the gene matches: 12. The CDR3 here is CASSPGGSGRTHEQYF. In DNA, the CDR3 is TGTGCCAGCAGCCCCGGAGGTAGCGGGAGGACCCACGAGCAGTACTTC. Based on the CDR3 plus reference TRBV9 and TRBJ2-7, the full variable domain is DSGVTQTPKHLITATGQRVTLRCSPRSGDLSVYWYQQSLDQGLQFLIQYYNGEERAKGNILERFSAQQFPDLHSELNLSSLELGDSALYFCASSPGGSGRTHEQYFGPGTRLTVT.

This clone was counted a single time. CDR3 residues: CASSIRGLAAYEQYF. The CDR3 DNA follows: TGTGCCAGTAGTATCCGGGGACTAGCGGCCTACGAGCAGTACTTC. The chain employs TRBV19 and TRBJ2-5; 11 nucleotides agree with TRBD2. The DNA matches TRBJ2-7 better at its end, which makes the J call doubtful. Germline CDR1 and CDR2: LNHDA and SQIVND (reference sequence). CDR3 length: 15 amino acids.

The chain links TRBV28 to TRBJ2-6; D gene uncertain. The CDR3 is 15 residues long. V dropped 5 bases and J dropped 0 bases, with 8 bases sitting between them. Germline values: CDR1 MDHEN, CDR2 SYDVKM. The CDR3 DNA sequence: TGTGCCAGCAGTCCCCAGGTCTCTGGGGCCAACGTCCTGACTTTC. Residues: CASSPQVSGANVLTF.

This clone has just a few counts. The gene calls are TRBV14 and TRBJ1-2, with D unclear. The V end was cut by 0 bases, the J end by 3 bases, with 2 bases between. Germline V gene lookup returns CDR1 SGHDN and CDR2 FVKESK. The CDR3 length is 12 residues. The CDR3: CASSQEHYGYTF. The DNA of the CDR3 is TGTGCCAGCAGCCAAGAGCACTATGGCTACACCTTC. The full variable domain, in which reference TRBV14 and TRBJ1-2 provide the parts outside the CDR3, is EAGVTQFPSHSVIEKGQTVTLRCDPISGHDNLYWYRRVMGKEIKFLLHFVKESKQDESGMPNNRFLAERTGGTYSTLKVQPAELEDSGVYFCASSQEHYGYTFGSGTRLTVV.

The chain recombines TRBV7-9 with TRBJ2-5; no firm D call. Germline CDR1 reads SEHNR; CDR2 reads FQNEAQ (reference sequence). V dropped 0 bases and J dropped 3 bases, with 8 bases sitting between them. The CDR3 is 14 residues long. The chain's CDR3 is CASSLAGVKETQYF. The CDR3 DNA reads as TGTGCCAGCAGCTTAGCTGGAGTTAAAGAGACCCAGTACTTC.

The table lists this clone with a few counts. The chain carries TRBV6-5 and TRBJ2-4; the match to TRBD1 covers 7 bases. The CDR3 spans 13 residues. V lost 2 bases to trimming and J lost 10 bases; unmatched junction nucleotides: 5. Germline lookup yields CDR1 MNHEY and CDR2 SVGAGI. The CDR3 DNA reads as TGTGCCAGCAGTTACGAGGGGGCAGGGATTCAGTACTTC. It translates to CASSYEGAGIQYF.

There are a few counts of this clone. The chain combines TRBV15 with TRBJ2-7; possible D gene TRBD2, 5 bases. The V and J ends lost 5 bases and 2 bases respectively, with 13 bases between them. Germline V gene lookup returns CDR1 LNHNV and CDR2 YYDKDF (reference sequence). The length of the CDR3 is 14 residues. The CDR3 bases are TGTGCCACCAGCGTCTCCTCCGGGGCCTACGAGCAGTACTTC. Protein: CATSVSSGAYEQYF.

This chain connects TRBV27 to TRBJ2-1; TRBD2 agrees at 7 bases. Looked up from germline, CDR1 is MNHEY and CDR2 is SMNVEV (reference sequence). Trimming removed 6 bases from V and 6 bases from J; junction bases left unmatched: 5. The CDR3 sequence is 13 residues long. The CDR3 loop is CASRTGLLNEQFF. CDR3 coding DNA: TGTGCCAGCAGGACGGGACTACTCAATGAGCAGTTCTTC.

The chain uses TRBV28 and TRBJ1-5; D remains unclear. The CDR3 is 13 residues long. Germline CDR1 and CDR2: MDHEN and SYDVKM. Trimming removed 4 bases at V and 0 bases at J, with 4 bases between. The CDR3: CASSSSSNQPQHF. DNA of the CDR3: TGTGCCAGCAGTTCATCTAGCAATCAGCCCCAGCATTTT.

The chain couples TRBV28 to TRBJ2-5; either TRBD1 or TRBD2 may fit D (5 bases each). There are 13 residues in the CDR3. Trimming cost V 7 bases and J 0 bases, with 9 bases left between them. Germline assignment: CDR1 MDHEN and CDR2 SYDVKM. The DNA for the CDR3 is TGTGCCAGCAATCAGGGAGACCAAGAGACCCAGTACTTC. Its translation is CASNQGDQETQYF.

The chain uses TRBV11-2 and TRBJ1-1; no definite D call. The length of the CDR3 is 10 residues. Trimming left V 6 bases short and J 8 bases short, with 7 bases between. CDR1 is SGHAT, CDR2 FQNNGV, per germline. CDR3 sequence reads: CASRPPEAFF. The CDR3 DNA is TGTGCCAGCAGACCACCGGAAGCTTTCTTT. The full variable domain, rest sourced from reference TRBV11-2 and TRBJ1-1, is EAGVAQSPRYKIIEKRQSVAFWCNPISGHATLYWYQQILGQGPKLLIQFQNNGVVDDSQLPKDRFSAERLKGVDSTLKIQPAKLEDSAVYLCASRPPEAFFGQGTRLTVV.

This clone was detected a few times. This chain connects TRBV7-9 to TRBJ2-3; 8 bases agree with TRBD2. V trimming: 5 bases; J trimming: 5 bases; junction bases outside the gene matches: 18. Germline-derived CDR1 and CDR2 are SEHNR and FQNEAQ (reference sequence). There are 18 residues in the CDR3. CDR3 nucleotide sequence: TGTGCCAGCAGCGGCCCGGGCCCAGCGGGAGAACGTAGAGATACGCAGTATTTT. Residues: CASSGPGPAGERRDTQYF.

The rearrangement uses TRBV9 and TRBJ2-3; D gene unclear. V was clipped by 5 bases and J by 4 bases, with 11 bases between them. This CDR3 is 13 amino acids long. Germline V lookup: CDR1 SGDLS, CDR2 YYNGEE. CDR3 residues: CASSGFGADTQYF. DNA of the CDR3: TGTGCCAGCAGTGGCTTTGGAGCAGATACGCAGTATTTT. The full variable domain, its missing parts supplied by reference TRBV9 and TRBJ2-3, is DSGVTQTPKHLITATGQRVTLRCSPRSGDLSVYWYQQSLDQGLQFLIQYYNGEERAKGNILERFSAQQFPDLHSELNLSSLELGDSALYFCASSGFGADTQYFGPGTRLTVL.

This clone appeared a single time. This chain uses TRBV11-2 with TRBJ2-1; 8 bases line up with TRBD2. V trimming: 5 bases; J trimming: 9 bases; junction bases outside the gene matches: 0. In germline, CDR1 is SGHAT, CDR2 FQNNGV. The CDR3 spans 11 residues. CDR3 loop: CASSTSGEQFF. The CDR3 DNA reads TGTGCCAGCAGCACTAGCGGTGAGCAGTTCTTC.

This chain connects TRBV19 to TRBJ2-5, with 7 bases fitting TRBD2. The CDR3 spans 14 residues. Trimming removed 7 bases from V and 5 bases from J; junction bases left unmatched: 10. In germline, CDR1 is LNHDA, CDR2 SQIVND (reference sequence). CDR3 protein: CASNDFRGDETQYF. The CDR3 DNA reads TGTGCCAGTAATGATTTCCGGGGGGATGAGACCCAGTACTTC. Variable domain in full (rest from reference TRBV19 and TRBJ2-5): DGGITQSPKYLFRKEGQNVTLSCEQNLNHDAMYWYRQDPGQGLRLIYYSQIVNDFQKGDIAEGYSVSREKKESFPLTVTSAQKNPTAFYLCASNDFRGDETQYFGPGTRLLVL.

This clone was counted a single time. This chain uses TRBV5-1 with TRBJ2-1, with D perhaps TRBD1 (5 bases). V dropped 0 bases and J dropped 5 bases, with 15 bases sitting between them. The CDR3 sequence is 16 residues long. Germline V CDR1 and CDR2: SGHRS, YFSETQ. The CDR3 DNA is TGCGCCAGCAGCTTGGGTTGGGTCAGGGAACACAATGAGCAGTTCTTC. This encodes CASSLGWVREHNEQFF.

This clone appeared once. The chain couples TRBV6-5 to TRBJ1-1; D unresolved. The CDR3 loop spans 14 amino acids. The germline CDR1 and CDR2 sequences are MNHEY and SVGAGI. Trimming took 6 bases from V and 0 from J, leaving 11 bases between them. The DNA for the CDR3 is TGTGCCAGCAGCATCGCGGCCTTGAACACTGAAGCTTTCTTT. This codes for CASSIAALNTEAFF.

The V gene is TRBV20-1, the J gene TRBJ1-5; no clear D gene. The CDR3 contains 9 residues. CDR1 is DFQATT and CDR2 is SNEGSKA in the germline V gene (reference sequence). V was clipped by 6 bases and J by 4 bases, with 1 base between them. CDR3 amino acids: CSANQPQHF. DNA for the CDR3: TGCAGTGCGAATCAGCCCCAGCATTTT.

V gene TRBV13 combines with J gene TRBJ2-7; 7 nucleotides align to TRBD2. V lost 5 bases to trimming and J lost 6 bases; unmatched junction nucleotides: 7. The CDR3 contains 13 residues. Germline CDR1 PRHDT, CDR2 FYEKMQ (reference sequence). CDR3 amino acids: CASSARLASEQYF. The CDR3 bases are TGTGCCAGCAGCGCCCGACTAGCCTCCGAGCAGTACTTC.

The rearrangement joins TRBV5-1 to TRBJ2-3; TRBD2 agrees at 8 bases. Germline lookup yields CDR1 SGHRS and CDR2 YFSETQ. The CDR3 spans 15 residues. Trimming cost V 5 bases and J 4 bases; bases outside gene matches: 9. Here the CDR3 reads CASSSSGRVADTQYF. CDR3 coding DNA: TGCGCCAGCAGTTCCTCCGGGAGGGTGGCAGATACGCAGTATTTT.

This clone has just a few counts. This rearrangement joins TRBV27 to TRBJ1-1; 8 bases agree with TRBD1. CDR1 is MNHEY and CDR2 is SMNVEV in the germline V gene (reference sequence). V was clipped by 5 bases and J by 2 bases; unmatched bases: 4. This CDR3 contains 14 residues. Here the CDR3 reads CASSISGGNTEAFF. The CDR3 DNA reads TGTGCCAGCAGTATCTCAGGGGGCAACACTGAAGCTTTCTTT.

This clone has only one observation. The rearrangement joins TRBV7-9 to TRBJ1-1, with D possibly matching TRBD1 (6 bases). Germline-derived CDR1 and CDR2 are SEHNR and FQNEAQ (reference sequence). V lost 8 bases and J 1 base, leaving 14 bases between the germline ends. This CDR3 is built from 14 residues. The CDR3 loop is CASRGQIKNTEAFF. CDR3 bases: TGTGCCAGCCGGGGGCAGATTAAGAACACTGAAGCTTTCTTT.